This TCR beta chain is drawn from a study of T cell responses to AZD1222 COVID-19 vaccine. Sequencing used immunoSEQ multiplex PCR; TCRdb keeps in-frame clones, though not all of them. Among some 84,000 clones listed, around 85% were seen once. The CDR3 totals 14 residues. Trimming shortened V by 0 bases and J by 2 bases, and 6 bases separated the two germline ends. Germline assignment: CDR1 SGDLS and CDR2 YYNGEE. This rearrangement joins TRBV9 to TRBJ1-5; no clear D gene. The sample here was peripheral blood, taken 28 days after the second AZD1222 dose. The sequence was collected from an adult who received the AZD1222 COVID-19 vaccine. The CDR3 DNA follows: TGTGCCAGCAGCGTAGATCAGGGCAATCAGCCCCAGCATTTT. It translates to CASSVDQGNQPQHF.